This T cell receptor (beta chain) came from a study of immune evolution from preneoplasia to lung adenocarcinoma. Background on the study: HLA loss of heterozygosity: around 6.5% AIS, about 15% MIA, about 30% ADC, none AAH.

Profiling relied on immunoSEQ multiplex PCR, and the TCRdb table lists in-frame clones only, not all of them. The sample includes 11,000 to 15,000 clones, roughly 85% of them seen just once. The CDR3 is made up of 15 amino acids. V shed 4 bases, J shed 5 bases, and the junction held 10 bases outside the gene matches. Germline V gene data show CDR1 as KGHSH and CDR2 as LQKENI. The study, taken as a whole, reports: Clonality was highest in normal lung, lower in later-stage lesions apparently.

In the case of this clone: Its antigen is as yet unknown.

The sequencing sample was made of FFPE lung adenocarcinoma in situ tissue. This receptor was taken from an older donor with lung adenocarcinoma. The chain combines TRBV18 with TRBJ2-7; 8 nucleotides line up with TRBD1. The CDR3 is CASSLGQGEGNEQYF. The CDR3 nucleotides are TGTGCCAGCTCACTCGGACAGGGTGAGGGGAACGAGCAGTACTTC.